This passage covers 27 T cell receptor beta chains from one sample sequenced in a study of cytomegalovirus exposure and HLA in healthy donors. Use of 60 Vbeta and 13 Jbeta primers characterized the PCR. Here immunoSEQ multiplex PCR was the method, and the copy in TCRdb shows in-frame clones only, minus some. The sample yields about 180,000 clones, 75% to 85% seen once. The sample consisted of PBMCs. Source of these receptors: a man between 18 and 29 years old in good health and CMV-seronegative.

The genes are TRBV5-1 and TRBJ2-7; the match to TRBD1 covers 7 bases. V lost 3 bases and J lost 0; bases outside the gene matches: 6. This CDR3 is built from 15 residues. The germline V gene encodes CDR1 SGHRS and CDR2 YFSETQ. CDR3 bases: TGCGCCAGCAGCTCCGGACAGGTTACCTCCTACGAGCAGTACTTC. It specifies CASSSGQVTSYEQYF. Full variable domain (remainder filled in from reference TRBV5-1 and TRBJ2-7): KAGVTQTPRYLIKTRGQQVTLSCSPISGHRSVSWYQQTPGQGLQFLFEYFSETQRNKGNFPGRFSGRQFSNSRSEMNVSTLELGDSALYLCASSSGQVTSYEQYFGPGTRLTVT.

J is TRBJ2-5 and V is TRBV28; D is uncertain. The CDR3 length is 12 residues. Germline V lookup: CDR1 MDHEN, CDR2 SYDVKM. Deletions cut 2 bases from V and 13 bases from J, with 14 bases between. This CDR3 reads CASSLIGTTGYF. In nucleotides, the CDR3 is TGTGCCAGCAGTTTAATAGGTACGACGGGGTACTTC.

This chain connects TRBV19 to TRBJ1-2; D remains unclear. The germline V gene encodes CDR1 LNHDA and CDR2 SQIVND (reference sequence). The ends were cut back, 0 bases at V and 2 bases at J, with 7 bases in the middle. The CDR3 is made up of 14 amino acids. Here the CDR3 DNA reads TGTGCCAGTAGTATAGACCCGGGGAACTATGGCTACACCTTC. It specifies CASSIDPGNYGYTF.

The chain links TRBV7-9 to TRBJ1-6; 10 bases fit TRBD1. Trimming cost V 3 bases and J 4 bases; bases outside gene matches: 0. The CDR3 extends over 15 amino acids. Looked up from germline, CDR1 is SEHNR and CDR2 is FQNEAQ (reference sequence). This CDR3 reads CASSLGQGYNSPLHF. The DNA of the CDR3 is TGTGCCAGCAGCTTGGGACAGGGGTATAATTCACCCCTCCACTTT.

The CDR3: CAISGGRRESSYEQYF. In nucleotides, the CDR3 is TGTGCCATCAGTGGGGGAAGACGGGAGAGCTCCTACGAGCAGTACTTC. The V call is TRBV10-3, the J call TRBJ2-5, with D perhaps TRBD2 (6 bases). The last part of the DNA fits TRBJ2-7 better; the J call may be wrong. CDR1 is ENHRY and CDR2 is SYGVKD in the germline V gene. The length of the CDR3 is 16 residues.

The CDR3 region is CASSVEWDRGMETQYF. CDR3 bases: TGTGCCAGCAGCGTAGAGTGGGACAGGGGGATGGAGACCCAGTACTTC. J is TRBJ2-5 and V is TRBV9; 11 nucleotides agree with TRBD1. Germline-derived CDR1 and CDR2 are SGDLS and YYNGEE. This CDR3 has 16 residues. Germline trimming cut 0 bases from V and 5 bases from J; bases unmatched to any gene: 6.

CDR3 coding DNA: TGCGCCAGCAGCTTGTCAGGGGACGACGAGCAGTACTTC. As protein: CASSLSGDDEQYF. V is TRBV5-1 and J is TRBJ2-7; maybe TRBD1 (6 bases). CDR1 and CDR2 from the germline V gene are SGHRS and YFSETQ. The CDR3 sequence is 13 residues long. The V end lost 1 base, the J end lost 5 bases, and 10 bases lay between the germline ends. The full variable domain, in which reference TRBV5-1 and TRBJ2-7 provide the parts outside the CDR3, is KAGVTQTPRYLIKTRGQQVTLSCSPISGHRSVSWYQQTPGQGLQFLFEYFSETQRNKGNFPGRFSGRQFSNSRSEMNVSTLELGDSALYLCASSLSGDDEQYFGPGTRLTVT.

V usage is TRBV9 and J usage is TRBJ2-3, with 7 bases lining up with TRBD2. V shed 4 bases and J 0 bases; nucleotides not matched to a gene: 2. The CDR3 length is 14 residues. In germline, CDR1 is SGDLS, CDR2 YYNGEE. This CDR3 reads CASSMGLSTDTQYF. CDR3 nucleotides: TGTGCCAGCAGCATGGGACTAAGCACAGATACGCAGTATTTT.

The genes are TRBV5-1 and TRBJ1-2; D might be TRBD1 (6 bases). Germline V gene data show CDR1 as SGHRS and CDR2 as YFSETQ. The CDR3 is 14 amino acids. Trimming took 0 bases from V and 4 from J, leaving 10 bases between them. In DNA, the CDR3 is TGCGCCAGCAGCTTGGAAGGGGGGGGCTATGGCTACACCTTC. Protein sequence: CASSLEGGGYGYTF.

The chain uses TRBV4-1 and TRBJ1-2, with a possible D match to TRBD1 (5 bases). The CDR3 spans 14 residues. Germline V gene lookup returns CDR1 MGHRA and CDR2 YSYEKL. Trimming pared 0 bases from V and 2 bases from J, leaving 7 bases between. CDR3 sequence reads: CASSQDRQNYGYTF. For the CDR3, the DNA is TGCGCCAGCAGCCAAGATCGACAGAACTATGGCTACACCTTC.

V gene TRBV21-1 combines with J gene TRBJ2-5; the DNA was not compared with TRBD2, the D call given in the table. TRBV21-1 is marked as a pseudogene. This CDR3 comprises 16 residues. For the CDR3, the DNA is TGTGCCAGCAGCAAGCTAGCGGGAGGGCCTTGGGAGACCCAGTACTTC. Translating it yields CASSKLAGGPWETQYF.

The genes are TRBV7-6 and TRBJ1-2; 11 bases line up with TRBD1. Germline values: CDR1 SGHVS, CDR2 FNYEAQ. The J segment lost 6 bases and the V segment lost 5 bases, leaving 5 bases of the junction unmatched. This CDR3 region has 14 residues. This CDR3 reads CASSPGQGADGYTF. CDR3 nucleotides: TGTGCCAGCAGCCCCGGACAGGGGGCAGATGGCTACACCTTC.

This clone was counted between two and nine times. This chain uses TRBV4-1 with TRBJ2-7, with D maybe TRBD2 (5 bases). The length of the CDR3 is 15 residues. V lost 1 base, J lost 6 bases, and 16 bases lay in between. Germline-derived CDR1 and CDR2 are MGHRA and YSYEKL. The CDR3 sequence is CASSQASGGRLEQYF. CDR3 in DNA: TGCGCCAGCAGCCAAGCGTCCGGAGGACGACTCGAGCAGTACTTC.

This clone occurred once. The chain employs TRBV6-1 and TRBJ1-1; TRBD1 is a possible D gene (6 bases). This CDR3 comprises 13 residues. V gave up 6 bases and J gave up 4 bases, with 12 bases separating them. Germline V gives CDR1 MNHNS, CDR2 SASEGT. CDR3 protein: CASRRDTGTEAFF. CDR3 DNA: TGTGCCAGCAGGAGGGACACAGGCACTGAAGCTTTCTTT.

The rearrangement links TRBV2 to TRBJ1-2; no clear D gene. The germline V gene encodes CDR1 SNHLY and CDR2 FYNNEI. CDR3 length: 15 residues. V was shortened by 4 bases and J by 5 bases, with 17 bases between the two germline ends. The CDR3 nucleotides are TGTGCCAGCAGTGGGGAGGAAGGCCTTTGGTATGGCTACACCTTC. Translated: CASSGEEGLWYGYTF.

This chain joins TRBV6-1 and TRBJ2-6, with D unresolved. Trimming took off 4 bases at V and 0 bases at J, with 7 bases between the two ends. The CDR3 is made up of 15 amino acids. CDR1 MNHNS and CDR2 SASEGT come from the germline V gene. The CDR3 nucleotides are TGTGCCAGCAGTGGGCCGTCCTCTGGGGCCAACGTCCTGACTTTC. Protein sequence: CASSGPSSGANVLTF.

J is TRBJ1-2 and V is TRBV18; the match to TRBD1 covers 8 bases. J gave up 3 bases and V 0 bases, and 9 bases lay outside the gene matches. This CDR3 is 17 amino acids long. The germline V gene has CDR1 KGHSH and CDR2 LQKENI. CDR3 region: CASSPPSDRGIDYGYTF. Written as DNA, the CDR3 is TGTGCCAGCTCACCACCATCCGACAGGGGCATTGACTATGGCTACACCTTC. Supplemented by reference TRBV18 and TRBJ1-2, the full variable domain reads NAGVMQNPRHLVRRRGQEARLRCSPMKGHSHVYWYRQLPEEGLKFMVYLQKENIIDESGMPKERFSAEFPKEGPSILRIQQVVRGDSAAYFCASSPPSDRGIDYGYTFGSGTRLTVV.

The J gene is TRBJ1-5, the V gene TRBV6-6; 8 nucleotides agree with TRBD1. CDR3 length: 15 amino acids. CDR1 is MNHNY, CDR2 SVGAGI, per germline (reference sequence). V lost 5 bases, J lost 2 bases, and 5 bases stayed unmatched. DNA for the CDR3: TGTGCCAGCAGTCGGACAGGGATGGGCAATCAGCCCCAGCATTTT. Amino acids: CASSRTGMGNQPQHF.

This chain connects TRBV9 to TRBJ2-1; 8 positions match TRBD2. This CDR3 is 17 amino acids long. V lost 3 bases and J lost 8; bases outside the gene matches: 16. In germline, CDR1 is SGDLS, CDR2 YYNGEE. DNA of the CDR3: TGTGCCAGCAGCGCCGGCCGGGGGGGGGCCGGTTTCCATGAGCAGTTCTTC. Translating it yields CASSAGRGGAGFHEQFF.

The gene calls are TRBV29-1 and TRBJ1-1; a weak D match, TRBD1 (6 bases). The V gene's germline CDR1 is SQVTM and CDR2 ANQGSEA. The CDR3 runs to 14 residues. The V gene lost 4 bases and the J gene lost 2 bases, with 14 bases spanning the gap. The CDR3 is CSVVVRGANTEAFF. The CDR3 DNA sequence: TGCAGCGTTGTAGTCCGGGGGGCCAACACTGAAGCTTTCTTT.

V gene TRBV30 combines with J gene TRBJ1-6; a possible D gene is TRBD1 (5 bases). Germline V lookup: CDR1 GTSNPN, CDR2 SVGIG (reference sequence). The CDR3 spans 13 residues. V shed 3 bases and J shed 12 bases, with 15 bases lying between them. The CDR3 here is CAWRRGRDGPLHF. CDR3 nucleotides: TGTGCCTGGAGGCGGGGCAGGGATGGACCCCTCCACTTT.

This rearrangement joins TRBV10-2 to TRBJ2-1; 8 bases agree with TRBD2. CDR3 length: 15 amino acids. Germline V gene data show CDR1 as WSHSY and CDR2 as SAAADI. Unmatched junction bases numbered 3, after V lost 5 bases and J lost 0 bases. CDR3 DNA: TGCGCCAGCAGTCTCACTAGCGGCTCCTACAATGAGCAGTTCTTC. It is translated as CASSLTSGSYNEQFF.

The V and J genes are TRBV5-1 and TRBJ2-5; 10 bases match TRBD1. Germline V gene sequence: CDR1 SGHRS, CDR2 YFSETQ. The J segment lost 3 bases and the V segment lost 3 bases, leaving 8 bases of the junction unmatched. There are 16 residues in the CDR3. The DNA for the CDR3 is TGCGCCAGCAGCTCCGGGCGCGGGACAGGGGAAGAGACCCAGTACTTC. It codes for CASSSGRGTGEETQYF.

This clone was observed once. The chain employs TRBV5-1 and TRBJ2-7, with 7 bases lining up with TRBD1. V was pared by 3 bases and J by 6 bases, with 12 bases of the junction left unmatched. The CDR3 runs to 15 residues. CDR1 is SGHRS, CDR2 YFSETQ, per germline. CDR3 sequence reads: CASSYTGTEIGEQYF. The CDR3 DNA reads as TGCGCCAGCAGCTACACCGGGACAGAAATCGGCGAGCAGTACTTC.

The sample holds a few counts of this clone. The genes are TRBV28 and TRBJ1-3; TRBD1 might be the D (5 bases). Trimming removed 6 bases at V and 0 bases at J, with 12 bases between. CDR3 size: 15 residues. Germline V gives CDR1 MDHEN, CDR2 SYDVKM. CDR3 sequence (DNA): TGTGCCAGCAGGCGGGACGTTAGCTCTGGAAACACCATATATTTT. Amino acids: CASRRDVSSGNTIYF.

CDR3 coding DNA: TGTGCCAGTAGTATTTCCAGGGGGCTTACTAATGAAAAACTGTTTTTT. Its protein product is CASSISRGLTNEKLFF. The chain has TRBV19 and TRBJ1-4; 8 positions match TRBD1. Germline loops: CDR1 LNHDA, CDR2 SQIVND (reference sequence). J lost 2 bases, V lost 3 bases, and 5 bases had no gene match. CDR3 length: 16 residues.

The chain recombines TRBV7-3 with TRBJ1-1; D uncertain. From germline, CDR1 is SGHTA and CDR2 FQGTGA. The V end was cut by 0 bases, the J end by 2 bases, with 13 bases between. This CDR3 is 16 amino acids long. CDR3 coding DNA: TGTGCCAGCAGCTTAACGTGGAGGTCGGGCAACACTGAAGCTTTCTTT. Its translation is CASSLTWRSGNTEAFF.